These T cell receptor beta chains were read from a single sample in a study of T cells in Graves' hyperthyroidism and ophthalmopathy. TCRdb reanalysed the multiplex PCR reads using MiXCR and keeps one entry per CDR3 protein. The sample lists about 610,000 distinct CDR3 sequences, approximately 15% seen once, with around 3.5% in the top ten. The sequencing input was blood. The receptors were sampled from a middle-aged woman with Graves' ophthalmopathy. The CDR3 runs from the conserved cysteine through the conserved F or W. D genes are given only for firm matches. Size is omitted from some rows. Given values are once, few, many or a class for expanded clones.

D gene	V gene	J gene	clone size	CDR3 protein	CDR3 DNA
NA	TRBV28	TRBJ1-2	many	CASSDNNYGYTF	TGTGCCAGCAGTGACAATAACTATGGCTACACCTTC
TRBD1	TRBV5-1	TRBJ2-7	many	CASSIGTGAYEQYF	TGCGCCAGCAGCATCGGGACAGGGGCATACGAGCAGTACTTC
TRBD1	TRBV6-1	TRBJ2-1	NA	CASSERQGAYNEQFF	TGTGCCAGCAGTGAGAGGCAGGGGGCCTACAATGAGCAGTTCTTC
NA	TRBV19	TRBJ2-4	few	CASSILGAGKNIQYF	TGTGCCAGTAGTATCTTGGGGGCTGGCAAAAACATTCAGTACTTC
NA	TRBV5-1	TRBJ2-2	few	CASSLDRWTSGELFF	TGCGCCAGCAGCCTGGACCGTTGGACTTCCGGGGAGCTGTTTTTT
NA	TRBV7-9	TRBJ1-1	NA	CASSPRTGEGEAFF	TGTGCCAGCAGCCCACGCACGGGGGAGGGTGAAGCTTTCTTT
TRBD1	TRBV28	TRBJ2-7	NA	CASSNRDRGDEQYF	TGTGCCAGCAGCAACCGGGACAGGGGGGACGAGCAGTACTTC
TRBD1	TRBV2	TRBJ1-1	many	CASSKDRGRTTEAFF	TGTGCCAGCAGTAAGGACAGGGGGCGGACCACTGAAGCTTTCTTT
TRBD1	TRBV12-3/TRBV12-4	TRBJ2-2	few	CATSRGTGGPITGELFF	TGTGCCACCTCCCGGGGGACAGGGGGGCCAATAACCGGGGAGCTGTTTTTT
NA	TRBV28	TRBJ1-2	few	CASTPDSYGYTF	TGTGCCAGCACCCCGGACAGCTATGGCTACACCTTC
NA	TRBV6-2/TRBV6-3	TRBJ2-1	NA	CASSYVATEQFF	TGTGCCAGCAGTTACGTGGCGACTGAGCAGTTCTTC
NA	TRBV20-1	TRBJ2-3	NA	CSAWKEGETDTQYF	TGCAGTGCTTGGAAGGAAGGGGAGACAGATACGCAGTATTTT
NA	TRBV5-1	TRBJ2-3	many	CASGRVDVSDTQYF	TGCGCCAGCGGGAGAGTGGATGTATCAGATACGCAGTATTTT
TRBD1	TRBV18	TRBJ1-2	many	CASSPDRDWGYTF	TGTGCCAGCTCACCGGACAGGGATTGGGGCTACACCTTC
NA	TRBV7-2	TRBJ2-1	many	CASSLRTGSSYNEQFF	TGTGCCAGCAGCTTGAGGACGGGGTCGTCCTACAATGAGCAGTTCTTC
NA	TRBV5-4	TRBJ2-3	NA	CASSLGGLEATDTQYF	TGTGCCAGCAGCTTGGGGGGCTTAGAAGCTACAGATACGCAGTATTTT
TRBD1	TRBV3-1	TRBJ1-1	few	CASTSGTGPAEAFF	TGTGCCAGCACCTCCGGGACAGGGCCCGCTGAAGCTTTCTTT
NA	TRBV19	TRBJ1-5	NA	CASSYAGNSNQPQHF	TGTGCCAGTAGTTACGCAGGGAATAGCAATCAGCCCCAGCATTTT
NA	TRBV6-6	TRBJ2-4	many	CASRLLEGGRDIQYF	TGTGCCAGCAGATTACTCGAAGGGGGTAGAGACATTCAGTACTTC
NA	TRBV6-1	TRBJ2-1	many	CASGSGFGNNEQFF	TGTGCCAGCGGAAGCGGGTTCGGAAACAATGAGCAGTTCTTC
TRBD1	TRBV7-9	TRBJ1-1	few	CASSDEQGIKAFF	TGTGCCAGCAGCGATGAACAGGGGATTAAAGCTTTCTTT
NA	TRBV27	TRBJ2-7	few	CASRLSAAGYEQYF	TGTGCCAGTCGATTGAGCGCCGCGGGCTACGAGCAGTACTTC
NA	TRBV28	TRBJ2-1	many	CASITGKGNEQFF	TGTGCCAGCATCACAGGGAAGGGTAATGAGCAGTTCTTC
NA	TRBV19	TRBJ2-2	NA	CASSINRITGELFF	TGTGCCAGTAGTATAAACAGAATCACCGGGGAGCTGTTTTTT
NA	TRBV10-1	TRBJ2-7	few	CASSELPNYEQYF	TGCGCCAGCAGTGAGTTACCGAACTACGAGCAGTACTTC
TRBD1	TRBV7-8	TRBJ2-2	NA	CASSRIPVTTGQTAGELFF	TGTGCCAGCAGCCGTATACCGGTTACAACGGGACAGACGGCGGGGGAGCTGTTTTTT
TRBD1	TRBV9	TRBJ2-7	NA	CASSVGPGQKYEQYF	TGTGCCAGCAGCGTCGGCCCGGGACAGAAATACGAGCAGTACTTC
NA	TRBV20-1	TRBJ1-1	NA	CSAPDGLNTEAFF	TGCAGTGCACCGGACGGGTTGAACACTGAAGCTTTCTTT